This T cell receptor (beta chain) was recovered during a study of blood T cell repertoires in COVID-19. The overall study: Specimens from acute and convalescent COVID-19 originated in the United States, Italy and Spain. The cDNA or gDNA used as material had been derived from T cells, B-cell-depleted T cells, or PBMCs.

Per the original data handling: Reference gene primer amplification gave nucleated cell count estimates. Here immunoSEQ multiplex PCR was the method, and the copy in TCRdb shows in-frame clones only, minus some. That table gives V, J and clone size, and the DNA gave D and trimming. The sample shows about 120,000 clones, roughly 80% of them seen only once. The sequence was collected from a man aged 45 to 65 with acute or convalescent COVID-19. The sequencing input was peripheral blood.

CDR3 DNA sequence: TGTGCCAGCAGCACTAACACAGATACGCAGTATTTT. Its protein is CASSTNTDTQYF. The V call is TRBV5-4, the J call TRBJ2-3; no clear D gene. The CDR3 is 12 residues long. Germline assignment: CDR1 SGHNT and CDR2 YYREEE (reference sequence). V lost 4 bases and J 2 bases, leaving 5 bases between the germline ends.